This record looks at one T cell receptor beta chain sequence and its context. What it binds is unknown. The CDR3 length is 11 residues. Trimming at V came to 3 bases and at J to 14 bases, leaving 5 bases not matched to a gene. Germline V CDR1 and CDR2: MDHEN, SYDVKM. Sorted CD4+ subsets: naive, central memory, regulatory, stem cell-like memory (CD45RO/CCR7/CD25/CD127/CD95/CD27 panel). Every sorted population was more than 95% pure. This record comes from a study of beta chain features in type 1 diabetes. Study-wide results and caveats: VDJ junctions in type 1 diabetes patients carried more deletions and fewer insertions. All four CD4+ subsets from Type 1 diabetes patients carried moderately but significantly shorter TCRB CDR3s.

Reverse transcribing all isolated RNA meant expressed TCRB transcripts were sequenced. Sequencing was performed with immunoSEQ multiplex PCR; in TCRdb, only in-frame clones are kept and a portion is missing. The sample includes about 230,000 clones, roughly 16% of them seen just once. The sequenced sample was naive CD4+ T cells from blood. This sequence joins TRBV28 and TRBJ2-5; 8 bases match TRBD1. The receptor comes from a man aged 25-45 years with type 1 diabetes. DNA of the CDR3: TGTGCCAGCAGTTTTGGGGGACAGGCTTACTTC. It is translated as CASSFGGQAYF.